The 3 T cell receptor beta chains presented below share a single source sample, sequenced in a study of PD-1 blockade in classical Hodgkin lymphoma. Time point indicated: cycle 4 day 1 (C4D1), after 5 to 7 weeks of nivolumab. Each patient experienced a relapse that followed autologous stem cell transplantation, and brentuximab vedotin exposure varied. Data came from immunoSEQ multiplex PCR; TCRdb stores just in-frame clones and leaves some out. Of about 30,000 clones in the sample, around 80% were seen once. Sequencing was performed on peripheral blood mononuclear cells (PBMCs), taken before the fourth cycle of nivolumab. The source is a human donor with classical Hodgkin lymphoma.

This chain connects TRBV6-1 to TRBJ2-6; D assignment may be TRBD1 or TRBD2 (5 bases each). The CDR3 is made up of 15 amino acids. CDR1 MNHNS and CDR2 SASEGT come from the germline V gene. V was trimmed by 1 base and J by 3 bases, leaving 7 bases between them. The CDR3, as DNA: TGTGCCAGCAGTGAAGTGGGGGTTGGGGCCAACGTCCTGACTTTC. This gives the protein CASSEVGVGANVLTF.

A single count supports this clone. The rearrangement joins TRBV4-1 to TRBJ2-7; D uncertain. Germline CDR1 MGHRA, CDR2 YSYEKL. Trimming cost V 1 base and J 4 bases, with 8 bases left between them. The CDR3 spans 13 residues. This CDR3 reads CASSQGTGYEQYF. In nucleotides, the CDR3 is TGCGCCAGCAGCCAAGGAACGGGTTACGAGCAGTACTTC.

The gene calls are TRBV4-3 and TRBJ1-2; unclear D gene. V lost 0 bases and J lost 8, with 16 bases in between. The V gene's germline CDR1 is LGHNA and CDR2 YSLEER. This CDR3 region has 15 residues. In DNA form, the CDR3 reads TGCGCCAGCAGCCAAGAACCCTTTTCACCCTTCGGCTACACCTTC. The encoded protein is CASSQEPFSPFGYTF.